The clone carrying this TCR beta chain was counted at least ten times. The antigen is not known. TCRdb fed the reads into MiXCR, producing one record per CDR3 protein. The sample yields around 210,000 distinct CDR3 sequences, 6.5% seen once. The data belong to a study of T cell repertoires in cytomegalovirus infection. Findings and caveats of the study: What dominated the ex vivo response were HLA-C-restricted CMV-specific TCR beta clonotypes.

V dropped 2 bases and J dropped 2; count of bases not matched to a gene: 5. The CDR3 length is 14 residues. Germline V lookup: CDR1 DFQATT, CDR2 SNEGSKA (reference sequence). This rearrangement joins TRBV20-1 to TRBJ2-5; TRBD2 agrees at 7 bases. Material: PBMCs. This clonotype was sampled from a human donor in good health (CMV status not recorded). Some clones in this sample may be carry-over from other donors' samples. CDR3 protein: CSARLGGVQETQYF. CDR3 bases: TGCAGTGCTAGATTGGGAGGGGTACAAGAGACCCAGTACTTC.